A selection of T cell receptor beta chains follows, all from one sample in a study of blood T cell repertoires in COVID-19. The repertoire was sequenced with immunoSEQ multiplex PCR; TCRdb's copy has only in-frame clones and lacks some. The sample lists 200,000 to 250,000 clones; around 82% were seen once. Material: peripheral blood. These receptors all come from a human donor in a cohort sampled during active COVID-19. The CDR3 runs from the conserved cysteine through the conserved F or W. D genes are given only for firm matches. Some rows mark clone size as missing; the rest say once, few, many or name a class of expanded clone.

j_call v_call d_call clone_size cdr3_aa cdr3_nt
TRBJ2-7 TRBV2 . many CASSLQGGFYEQYF TGTGCCAGCAGTTTACAGGGAGGGTTTTACGAGCAGTACTTC
TRBJ1-2 TRBV5-5 . . CASSWGPDNYGYTF TGTGCCAGCAGCTGGGGGCCGGATAACTATGGCTACACCTTC
TRBJ2-5 TRBV24-1 . once CATSDSTRGSRETQYF TGTGCCACCAGTGATTCTACACGGGGATCCAGGGAGACCCAGTACTTC
TRBJ1-6 TRBV6-5 TRBD1 . CASSRRDRAGSPLHF TGTGCCAGCAGCCGCCGGGACAGGGCAGGTTCACCCCTCCACTTT
TRBJ2-2 TRBV10-3 . . CAINLRRGVNTGELFF TGTGCCATCAATCTTAGGCGCGGGGTGAACACCGGGGAGCTGTTTTTT
TRBJ2-3 TRBV28 TRBD2 . CASSSRASGFVDTQYF TGTGCCAGCAGTTCACGGGCTAGCGGATTCGTAGATACGCAGTATTTT
TRBJ2-1 TRBV10-3 . . CAISTRETTSRHNEQFF TGTGCCATCAGTACACGCGAAACTACTAGCAGACACAATGAGCAGTTCTTC
TRBJ2-2 TRBV7-9 . many CASSLSDTTGELFF TGTGCCAGCAGCTTATCGGACACCACCGGGGAGCTGTTTTTT
TRBJ1-2 TRBV28 . . CASSYDREKGGYTF TGTGCCAGCAGTTACGACAGAGAAAAAGGGGGCTACACCTTC
TRBJ1-2 TRBV30 . . CAWSVLRGSYTF TGTGCCTGGAGTGTACTTAGGGGCAGCTACACCTTC
TRBJ1-2 TRBV25-1 . . CASSEGGGGYTF TGTGCCAGCAGTGAAGGGGGGGGCGGCTACACCTTC
TRBJ1-2 TRBV6-5 . few CASSYGPGLDYGYTF TGTGCCAGCAGTTACGGGCCAGGGCTGGACTATGGCTACACCTTC
TRBJ2-5 TRBV7-2 . . CASSLQGRQTQYF TGTGCCAGCAGTCTCCAGGGGCGGCAGACCCAGTACTTC
TRBJ2-3 TRBV27 TRBD2 . CASSPLAGGTDTQYF TGTGCCAGCAGTCCGCTAGCGGGGGGCACAGATACGCAGTATTTT
TRBJ2-3 TRBV7-9 . few CASSRTGQNTDTQYF TGTGCCAGCAGCCGGACGGGACAAAACACAGATACGCAGTATTTT
TRBJ2-7 TRBV28 TRBD1 . CASRRQGPYEQYF TGTGCCAGCAGGAGACAGGGTCCCTACGAGCAGTACTTC
TRBJ2-3 TRBV5-1 . . CASSEDYKKHTDTQYF TGCGCCAGCAGCGAAGACTACAAAAAACACACAGATACGCAGTATTTT
TRBJ2-2 TRBV27 TRBD1 . CASTPGQGERGYPGELFF TGTGCCAGCACTCCGGGACAGGGCGAAAGAGGGTATCCCGGGGAGCTGTTTTTT
TRBJ2-2 TRBV7-2 . . CASSAPGSLTGELFF TGTGCCAGCAGCGCTCCGGGATCTTTGACCGGGGAGCTGTTTTTT
TRBJ2-7 TRBV5-1 TRBD1 many CASSPGQGIHEQYF TGCGCCAGCAGCCCGGGACAGGGGATCCACGAGCAGTACTTC